This T cell receptor (beta chain) stems from a study of control samples from healthy donors and cancer patients. The data were produced by immunoSEQ multiplex PCR, yet TCRdb's version contains in-frame clones alone and is incomplete. Counted here are about 83,000 clones, 75% to 95% occurring once; the ten biggest clones make up 17%. The CDR3 runs to 15 residues. The ends were cut back, 2 bases at V and 2 bases at J, with 11 bases in the middle. The V gene's germline CDR1 is SGDLS and CDR2 YYNGEE. The rearrangement uses TRBV9 and TRBJ2-1; TRBD2 is a possible D gene (5 bases). Input material: blood. The sequence came from a man over 45 in good health. This CDR3 reads CASSVGRGTYNEQFF. For the CDR3, the DNA is TGTGCCAGCAGCGTGGGCCGAGGGACCTACAATGAGCAGTTCTTC. Full variable domain (missing parts from reference TRBV9 and TRBJ2-1): DSGVTQTPKHLITATGQRVTLRCSPRSGDLSVYWYQQSLDQGLQFLIQYYNGEERAKGNILERFSAQQFPDLHSELNLSSLELGDSALYFCASSVGRGTYNEQFFGPGTRLTVL.